This is a list of T cell receptor beta chains from one sample in a study of T cell changes during pregnancy in multiple sclerosis. Generated by immunoSEQ multiplex PCR, the TCRdb table keeps only in-frame clones and is missing some. Counted here are approximately 87,000 clones, about nine tenths occurring once; the ten biggest clones make up 0.45% to 0.55%. This specimen consisted of CD4+ T cells from peripheral blood mononuclear cells, obtained in the second trimester of pregnancy. The origin of the receptors is a female donor with multiple sclerosis, enrolled in a pregnancy study. Each CDR3 is given with its conserved first and last residue. A D gene is named only where the DNA matches it firmly. A row's size may be missing; if present it is once, few, many or a size class.

TRBJ2-3 | NA | TRBV6-1 | NA | TGTGCCAGCAGCCTAGAGACAGGCACAGATACGCAGTATTTT | CASSLETGTDTQYF
TRBJ1-2 | NA | TRBV7-2 | NA | TGTGCCAGCAGCGCACGACAGACCTCCTATGGCTACACCTTC | CASSARQTSYGYTF
TRBJ1-1 | NA | TRBV13 | NA | TGTGCCAGCAATACAATTCTAACAGCTATCACTGAAGCTTTCTTT | CASNTILTAITEAFF
TRBJ2-2 | NA | TRBV5-1 | NA | TGCGCCAGCAGCCCCGACAGGACCGGGGAGCTGTTTTTT | CASSPDRTGELFF
TRBJ2-3 | NA | TRBV19 | NA | TGTGCCCGTTCACCTCGGACAGAGTCCACAGATACGCAGTATTTT | CARSPRTESTDTQYF
TRBJ1-3 | NA | TRBV7-8 | NA | TGTGCCAGCAGCTTACGGGACACAACCGGACCCTCTGGAAACACCATATATTTT | CASSLRDTTGPSGNTIYF
TRBJ1-6 | NA | TRBV6-6 | NA | TGTGCCAGCAGAGCCCCTCGGGGGGGGAATTCACCCCTCCACTTT | CASRAPRGGNSPLHF
TRBJ2-1 | NA | TRBV29-1 | NA | TGCAGCGGCCGACCCAGGGTGTCCTACAATGAGCAGTTCTTC | CSGRPRVSYNEQFF
TRBJ2-7 | NA | TRBV19 | TRBD1 | TGTGCCAGTAGTACGGGACAGGGCGCCTACGAGCAGTACTTC | CASSTGQGAYEQYF
TRBJ2-7 | NA | TRBV21-1 | NA | TGTGCCAGCAGCCTCGACCGGGACAGGGACTCCTACGAGCAGTACTTC | CASSLDRDRDSYEQYF
TRBJ1-4 | NA | TRBV4-1 | TRBD1 | TGCGCCAGCAGCCAAACAGGGGGTAGGGAAAAACTGTTTTTT | CASSQTGGREKLFF
TRBJ1-2 | NA | TRBV5-6 | NA | TGTGCCAGCAGCTTCCTACAGGGTAACTATGGCTACACCTTC | CASSFLQGNYGYTF
TRBJ2-1 | NA | TRBV28 | TRBD2 | TGTGCCAGCAGGGTAGCGGGAGGAAACTCCAATGAGCAGTTCTTC | CASRVAGGNSNEQFF
TRBJ2-2 | NA | TRBV7-9 | NA | TGTGCCAGCAGCCCTGTCTGGGGGCGGAACACCGGGGAGCTGTTTTTT | CASSPVWGRNTGELFF
TRBJ2-1 | NA | TRBV6-5 | NA | TGTGCCAGCAGCCGATCCCGAGTCTACAATGAGCAGTTCTTC | CASSRSRVYNEQFF
TRBJ2-1 | NA | TRBV9 | NA | TGTGCCAGCAGCGTAGACAGCTACAATGAGCAGTTCTTC | CASSVDSYNEQFF
TRBJ2-3 | NA | TRBV5-4 | NA | TGTGCCAGCAGCTTGGGTTCTAGCCAACCAAGTTATACGCAGTATTTT | CASSLGSSQPSYTQYF
TRBJ1-1 | NA | TRBV11-3 | NA | TGTGCCAGCAGCTTAGGGGGCAGGGGTAGGGACACTGAAGCTTTCTTT | CASSLGGRGRDTEAFF
TRBJ1-5 | NA | TRBV19 | NA | TGTGCCAGTAGTCCAAACCCTCCGGGGGGTAGCAATCAGCCCCAGCATTTT | CASSPNPPGGSNQPQHF
TRBJ2-3 | NA | TRBV28 | NA | TGTGCCAGCAGTTTACCTCTGACGTCCGGCGGGACTAGCACAGATACGCAGTATTTT | CASSLPLTSGGTSTDTQYF
TRBJ2-3 | once | TRBV18 | TRBD2 | TGTGCCAGCTCACTGCGGGGACTAGCGGAAACTAGCACAGATACGCAGTATTTT | CASSLRGLAETSTDTQYF
TRBJ1-6 | NA | TRBV7-6 | TRBD1 | TGTGCCAGCAGCCCGGGGACAGACTATAATTCACCCCTCCACTTT | CASSPGTDYNSPLHF
TRBJ1-5 | once | TRBV15 | NA | TGTGCCACCAGCAGAGATTTATCTCAGCCCCAGCATTTT | CATSRDLSQPQHF
TRBJ2-6 | once | TRBV7-8 | NA | TGTGCCAGCAGCCGAGACAGTGGGGCTCTCTGGGCCAACGTCCTGACTTTC | CASSRDSGALWANVLTF
TRBJ2-1 | NA | TRBV5-1 | TRBD2 | TGCGCCAGCAGCTCCCGCGGGACTAGCGGTTACAATGAGCAGTTCTTC | CASSSRGTSGYNEQFF
TRBJ1-4 | NA | TRBV9 | TRBD1 | TGTGCCAGCAGCTCGGGATACAGGGGGCGCCATGAAAAACTGTTTTTT | CASSSGYRGRHEKLFF
TRBJ2-2 | NA | TRBV10-3 | NA | TGTGCCATCAGTGAGGGGGGGACGGACACCGGGGAGCTGTTTTTT | CAISEGGTDTGELFF
TRBJ1-2 | once | TRBV7-2 | NA | TGTGCCAGCAGCTCCGCGGGGAGGCCACGAAACTATGGCTACACCTTC | CASSSAGRPRNYGYTF
TRBJ1-2 | NA | TRBV28 | TRBD1 | TGTGCCAGCAGTTTATGGACAGGGTTGAGCCTTGGCTACACCTTC | CASSLWTGLSLGYTF
TRBJ1-6 | NA | TRBV11-2 | NA | TGTGCCAGCAGCTTAGCGGGGGCCTGGGGGGGCTATAATTCACCCCTCCACTTT | CASSLAGAWGGYNSPLHF
TRBJ2-1 | NA | TRBV6-1 | NA | TGTGCCAGCACCCGGTACAATGAGCAGTTCTTC | CASTRYNEQFF
TRBJ2-5 | NA | TRBV9 | NA | TGTGCCAGCAGCGGCGCAGGGTCGCCAGAGACCCAGTACTTC | CASSGAGSPETQYF
TRBJ2-7 | once | TRBV7-2 | TRBD1 | TGTGCCAGCAGCTACTCCACAGGGGGCGTTTACGAGCAGTACTTC | CASSYSTGGVYEQYF
TRBJ2-7 | NA | TRBV7-9 | NA | TGTGCCAGCAGCTTAGTTGGCGGGACCTACGAGCAGTACTTC | CASSLVGGTYEQYF
TRBJ2-2 | NA | TRBV5-4 | TRBD2 | TGTGCCAGCAGCTTGCTCTCGGGAGGGACCGGGGAGCTGTTTTTT | CASSLLSGGTGELFF
TRBJ1-6 | NA | TRBV27 | TRBD1 | TGTGCCAGCAGCCAATCCGGGACAGCGAATTCACCCCTCCACTTT | CASSQSGTANSPLHF
TRBJ1-2 | NA | TRBV10-3 | NA | TGTGCCATCAGCTCACCCGTCGGTTCTGGCTATGGCTACACCTTC | CAISSPVGSGYGYTF
TRBJ2-5 | NA | TRBV28 | NA | TGTGCCAGCAGTTTCGCAGGGACCCAGTACTTC | CASSFAGTQYF
TRBJ1-1 | NA | TRBV15 | NA | TGTGCCACCAGCAGAGGCCGGGGGGGGAACACTGAAGCTTTCTTT | CATSRGRGGNTEAFF
TRBJ2-3 | NA | TRBV7-3 | TRBD2 | TGTGCCAGCAGCGTAGCGGGGGGGGCCACAGATACGCAGTATTTT | CASSVAGGATDTQYF
TRBJ1-5 | NA | TRBV2 | TRBD1 | TGTGCCAGCACCGACAGGGGCAATCAGCCCCAGCATTTT | CASTDRGNQPQHF
TRBJ2-7 | NA | TRBV6-5 | NA | TGTGCCAGCAGAGACAGGGCTGGGACTGGGTACGAGCAGTACTTC | CASRDRAGTGYEQYF
TRBJ2-1 | NA | TRBV14 | NA | TGTGCCAGCAGCCAACCGCCAGGGGAGCAGTTCTTC | CASSQPPGEQFF
TRBJ1-2 | NA | TRBV6-1 | NA | TGTGCCAGCAGTGAAGCGGGGAGCAGTGTCTATGGCTACACCTTC | CASSEAGSSVYGYTF
TRBJ1-1 | NA | TRBV28 | NA | TGTGCCAGCAGTTTGTTGGGGGCCGGGGCTGAAGCTTTCTTT | CASSLLGAGAEAFF
TRBJ2-7 | NA | TRBV5-6 | TRBD1 | TGTGCCAGCAGCTCTATGGACAGGGAAGGGCTCTACGAGCAGTACTTC | CASSSMDREGLYEQYF